This TCR beta chain derives from a study of human T cells and chemical hapten exposure. On the study more broadly: Sensitization used 2% DPC on approximately 2 cm by approximately 2 cm upper inner arm skin.

TCRdb passed the RACE reads through MiXCR, listing each CDR3 protein once. The data show about 50,000 distinct CDR3 sequences, around 9.4% seen once. From germline, CDR1 is SGHTA and CDR2 FQGNSA. The CDR3 contains 16 residues. V was shortened by 7 bases and J by 7 bases, with 25 bases between the two germline ends. Time point defined: patch test 2, 6 weeks after DPC sensitization. As for treatment: therapeutic diphenylcyclopropenone sensitization with weekly scalp DPC. The drawing of blood occurred before each patch test was applied. Patients had alopecia, were aged 18 to 70, and were not pregnant. The rearrangement joins TRBV7-2 to TRBJ2-5, with D unclear. The source of this sequence is a woman aged 45-65 years with alopecia areata. Some clones in this sample may be carry-over from other donors' samples. Here the sequenced sample was whole blood, taken in connection with sensitization to the hapten diphenylcyclopropenone (DPC). CDR3 sequence reads: CASTMQSMATVGTQYF. The CDR3 DNA follows: TGTGCCAGCACTATGCAGTCGATGGCGACTGTTGGGACCCAGTACTTC.